This entry is about one T cell receptor beta chain. No antigen is known for it. This entry comes from a study of cytomegalovirus exposure and HLA in healthy donors. CDR3 length: 14 amino acids. V dropped 6 bases and J dropped 3 bases, with 14 bases sitting between them. Per germline, CDR1 MNHNY and CDR2 SVGAGI (reference sequence). The study ran its PCR with 60 Vbeta and 13 Jbeta primers. Libraries were prepared by immunoSEQ multiplex PCR; TCRdb keeps only in-frame clonotypes and omits some of them. The sample shows tens of thousands of clones, approximately 79% of them seen only once. Study conclusions and caveats: Most TCRs appeared rarely, but some public TCRs recurred in many donors. In a later analysis, at a false discovery rate of 0.05, roughly 17,000 TCR beta sequences were associated with HLA alleles. As was reported, the HLA-A and HLA-B alleles of most subjects were accurately predicted from TCR beta sequences. On later analysis, the bulk of CMV-associated TCR beta chains appeared to be HLA-restricted.

The source of this sequence is a man between 25 and 39 years old in good health and CMV-seronegative. The chain combines TRBV6-6 with TRBJ1-1; D ambiguous. Sequences were obtained from PBMCs. In nucleotides, the CDR3 is TGTGCCAGCAGATCCTATTCCTTATACACTGAAGCTTTCTTT. Protein: CASRSYSLYTEAFF.